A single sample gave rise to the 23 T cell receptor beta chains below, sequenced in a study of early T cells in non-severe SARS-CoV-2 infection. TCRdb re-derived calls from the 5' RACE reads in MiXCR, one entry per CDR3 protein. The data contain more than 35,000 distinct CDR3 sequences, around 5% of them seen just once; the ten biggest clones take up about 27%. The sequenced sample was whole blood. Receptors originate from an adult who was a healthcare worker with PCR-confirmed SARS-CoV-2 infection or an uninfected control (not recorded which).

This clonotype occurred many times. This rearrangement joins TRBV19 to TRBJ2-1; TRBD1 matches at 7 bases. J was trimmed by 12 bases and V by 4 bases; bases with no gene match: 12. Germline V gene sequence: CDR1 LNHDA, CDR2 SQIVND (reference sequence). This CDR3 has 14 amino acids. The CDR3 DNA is TGTGCCAGTAGTACCCTAACGACAGGGTCGGCGCAGTTCTTC. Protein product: CASSTLTTGSAQFF.

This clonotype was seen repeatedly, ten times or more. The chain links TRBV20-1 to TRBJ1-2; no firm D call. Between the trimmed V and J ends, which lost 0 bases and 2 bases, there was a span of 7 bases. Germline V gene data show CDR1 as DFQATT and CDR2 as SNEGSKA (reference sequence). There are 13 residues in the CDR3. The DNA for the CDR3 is TGCAGTGCTAGAGATCGGACGAACTATGGCTACACCTTC. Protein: CSARDRTNYGYTF.

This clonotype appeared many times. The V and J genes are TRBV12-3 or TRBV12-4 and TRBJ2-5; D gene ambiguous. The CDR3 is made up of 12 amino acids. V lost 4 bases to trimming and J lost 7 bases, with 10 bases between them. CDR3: CASSYDIGTQYF. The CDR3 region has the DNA TGTGCCAGCAGTTACGACATCGGGACCCAGTACTTC.

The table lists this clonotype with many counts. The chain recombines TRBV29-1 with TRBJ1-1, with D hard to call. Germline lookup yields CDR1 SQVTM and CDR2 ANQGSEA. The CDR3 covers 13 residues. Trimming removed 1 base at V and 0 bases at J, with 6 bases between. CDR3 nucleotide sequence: TGCAGCGTTGAAGTAGGGATGAACACTGAAGCTTTCTTT. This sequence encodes CSVEVGMNTEAFF.

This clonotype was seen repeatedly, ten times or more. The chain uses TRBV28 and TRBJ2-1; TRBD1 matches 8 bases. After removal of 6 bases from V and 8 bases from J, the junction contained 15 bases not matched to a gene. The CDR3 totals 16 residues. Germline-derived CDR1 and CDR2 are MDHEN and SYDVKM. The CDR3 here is CASSRRGQGFSYEQFF. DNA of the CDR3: TGTGCCAGCAGCAGAAGAGGACAGGGTTTTTCCTATGAGCAGTTCTTC.

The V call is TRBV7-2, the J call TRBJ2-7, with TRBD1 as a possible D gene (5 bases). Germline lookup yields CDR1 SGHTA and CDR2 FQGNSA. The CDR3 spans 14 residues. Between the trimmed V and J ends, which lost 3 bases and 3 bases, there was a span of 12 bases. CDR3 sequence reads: CASSFDRQNYEQYF. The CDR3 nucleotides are TGTGCCAGCAGCTTCGACAGACAAAACTACGAGCAGTACTTC.

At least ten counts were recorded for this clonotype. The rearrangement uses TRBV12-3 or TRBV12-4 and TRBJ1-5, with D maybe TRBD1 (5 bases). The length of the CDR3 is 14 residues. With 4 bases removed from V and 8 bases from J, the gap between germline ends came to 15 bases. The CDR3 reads CASSSTGSYKPQHF. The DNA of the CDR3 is TGTGCCAGCAGTTCCACAGGAAGTTATAAGCCCCAGCATTTT.

CDR3 sequence: CASSQWTGRNGYTF. For the CDR3, the DNA is TGTGCCAGCAGTCAATGGACAGGGCGGAATGGCTACACCTTC. This chain joins TRBV12-3 or TRBV12-4 and TRBJ1-2; 8 bases align to TRBD1. This CDR3 region has 14 residues. The ends lost 5 bases at V and 6 bases at J; junction bases unmatched: 8.

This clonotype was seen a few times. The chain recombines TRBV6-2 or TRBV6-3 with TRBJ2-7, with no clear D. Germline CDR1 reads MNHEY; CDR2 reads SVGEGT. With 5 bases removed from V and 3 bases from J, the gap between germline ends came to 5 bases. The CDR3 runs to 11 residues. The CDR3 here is CASSTHYEQYF. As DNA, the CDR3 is TGTGCCAGCAGTACCCACTACGAGCAGTACTTC.

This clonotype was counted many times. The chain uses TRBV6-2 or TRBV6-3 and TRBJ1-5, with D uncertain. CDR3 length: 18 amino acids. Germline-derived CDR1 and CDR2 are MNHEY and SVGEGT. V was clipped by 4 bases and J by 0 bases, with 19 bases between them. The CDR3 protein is CASSSDDRTFGSNQPQHF. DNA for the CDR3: TGTGCCAGCAGTTCCGACGATAGGACTTTCGGTAGCAATCAGCCCCAGCATTTT.

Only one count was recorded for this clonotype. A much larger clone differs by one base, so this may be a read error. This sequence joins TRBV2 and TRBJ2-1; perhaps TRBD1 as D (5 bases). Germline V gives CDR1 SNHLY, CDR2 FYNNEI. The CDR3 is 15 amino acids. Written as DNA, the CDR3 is TGTTCCAGCAGTGACCTGGGGCTGTCCTACAATGAGCAGTTCTTC. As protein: CSSSDLGLSYNEQFF.

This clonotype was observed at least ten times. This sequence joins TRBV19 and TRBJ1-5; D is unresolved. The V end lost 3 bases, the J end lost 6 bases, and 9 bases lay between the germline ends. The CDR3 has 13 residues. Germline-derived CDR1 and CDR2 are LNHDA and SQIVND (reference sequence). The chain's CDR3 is CASSIPFGQPQHF. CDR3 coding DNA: TGTGCCAGTAGTATCCCCTTCGGTCAGCCCCAGCATTTT.

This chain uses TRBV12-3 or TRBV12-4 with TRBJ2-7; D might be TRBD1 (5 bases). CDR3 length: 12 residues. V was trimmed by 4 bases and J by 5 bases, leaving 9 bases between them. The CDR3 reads CASSSGHNEQYF. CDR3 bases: TGTGCCAGCAGTTCAGGGCACAACGAGCAGTACTTC.

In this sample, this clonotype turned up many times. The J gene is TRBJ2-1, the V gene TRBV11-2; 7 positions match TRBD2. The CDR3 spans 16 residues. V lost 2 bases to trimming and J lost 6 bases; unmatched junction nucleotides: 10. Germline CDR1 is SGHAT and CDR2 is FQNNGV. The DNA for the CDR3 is TGTGCCAGCAGCTTAAGCATCGAGACGGGGGGCAATGAGCAGTTCTTC. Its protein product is CASSLSIETGGNEQFF.

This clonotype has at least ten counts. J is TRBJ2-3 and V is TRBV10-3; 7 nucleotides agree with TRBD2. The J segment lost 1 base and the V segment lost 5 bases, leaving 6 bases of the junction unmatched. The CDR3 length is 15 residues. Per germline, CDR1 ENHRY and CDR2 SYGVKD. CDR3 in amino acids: CAISPTSLGTDTQYF. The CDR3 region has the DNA TGTGCCATCAGTCCGACTAGCCTGGGCACAGATACGCAGTATTTT.

CDR3 DNA sequence: TGTGCCAGCAGCTTAAAGGGGGGCACTGAAGCTTTCTTT. It specifies CASSLKGGTEAFF. This chain joins TRBV7-9 and TRBJ1-1; perhaps TRBD1 as D (6 bases). The CDR3 consists of 13 residues. Between the trimmed V and J ends, which lost 2 bases and 4 bases, there was a span of 8 bases. Per the germline V gene, CDR1 is SEHNR and CDR2 is FQNEAQ (reference sequence).

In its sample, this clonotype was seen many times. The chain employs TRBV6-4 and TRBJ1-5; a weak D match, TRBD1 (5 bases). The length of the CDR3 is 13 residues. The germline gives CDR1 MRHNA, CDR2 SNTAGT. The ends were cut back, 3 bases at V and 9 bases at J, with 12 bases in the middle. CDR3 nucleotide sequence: TGTGCCAGCAGTGATCTACCGCAGGGGCCCCAGCATTTT. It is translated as CASSDLPQGPQHF.

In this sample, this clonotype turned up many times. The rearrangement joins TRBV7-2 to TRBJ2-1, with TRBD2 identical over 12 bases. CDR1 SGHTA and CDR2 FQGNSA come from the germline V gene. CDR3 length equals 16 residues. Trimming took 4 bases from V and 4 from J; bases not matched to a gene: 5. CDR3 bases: TGTGCCAGCAGCTCCCTCGGACTAGCGGGGTACAATGAGCAGTTCTTC. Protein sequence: CASSSLGLAGYNEQFF. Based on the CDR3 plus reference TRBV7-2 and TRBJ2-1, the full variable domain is GAGVSQSPSNKVTEKGKDVELRCDPISGHTALYWYRQSLGQGLEFLIYFQGNSAPDKSGLPSDRFSAERTGGSVSTLTIQRTQQEDSAVYLCASSSLGLAGYNEQFFGPGTRLTVL.

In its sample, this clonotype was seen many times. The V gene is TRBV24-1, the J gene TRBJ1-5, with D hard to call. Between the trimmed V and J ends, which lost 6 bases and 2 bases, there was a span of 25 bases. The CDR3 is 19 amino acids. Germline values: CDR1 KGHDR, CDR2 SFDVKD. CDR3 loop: CATSYGGPGKMAGNQPQHF. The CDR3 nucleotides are TGTGCCACCAGTTATGGTGGGCCTGGGAAGATGGCAGGCAATCAGCCCCAGCATTTT.

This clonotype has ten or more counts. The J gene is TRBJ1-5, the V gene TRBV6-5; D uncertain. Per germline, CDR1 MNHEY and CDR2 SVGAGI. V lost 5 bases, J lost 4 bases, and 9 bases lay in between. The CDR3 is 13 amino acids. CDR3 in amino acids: CASSKEPNQPQHF. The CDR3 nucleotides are TGTGCCAGCAGTAAAGAGCCTAATCAGCCCCAGCATTTT.

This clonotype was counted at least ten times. As DNA, the CDR3 is TGTGCCAGCAGTTTAGTCAGAAAAGAGACCCAGTACTTC. Residues: CASSLVRKETQYF. This chain joins TRBV12-3 or TRBV12-4 and TRBJ2-5, with D unresolved. This CDR3 spans 13 amino acids. V shed 1 base and J shed 3 bases, with 6 bases lying between them.

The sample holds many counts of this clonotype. The CDR3 region is CASSQGQENTEAFF. The CDR3 DNA sequence: TGCGCCAGCAGCCAAGGACAAGAGAACACTGAAGCTTTCTTT. The rearrangement uses TRBV4-3 and TRBJ1-1, with D hard to call. Germline V gives CDR1 LGHNA, CDR2 YSLEER. V was clipped by 1 base and J by 1 base, with 7 bases between them. CDR3 length: 14 amino acids.

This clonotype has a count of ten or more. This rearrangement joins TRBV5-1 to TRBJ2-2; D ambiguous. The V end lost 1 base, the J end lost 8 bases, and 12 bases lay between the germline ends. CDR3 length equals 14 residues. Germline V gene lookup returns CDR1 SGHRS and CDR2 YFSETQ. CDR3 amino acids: CASSLITDSGELFF. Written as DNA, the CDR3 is TGCGCCAGCAGCTTGATTACAGACTCTGGGGAGCTGTTTTTT.